This T cell receptor (beta chain) was identified in a study of shared clonotypes between healthy human individuals. Libraries were prepared by immunoSEQ multiplex PCR; TCRdb keeps only in-frame clonotypes and omits some of them. Of around 600,000 clones in the sample, 97% are singletons; the top ten hold around 0.057%. V dropped 0 bases and J dropped 2; count of bases not matched to a gene: 1. There are 15 residues in the CDR3. Germline V gene sequence: CDR1 MNHEY, CDR2 SVGAGI. Recent acute infections and vaccinations were absent in the healthy HIV-negative adult donors. V usage is TRBV6-5 and J usage is TRBJ1-2; 9 bases fit TRBD1. This TCR was sampled from a young woman in good health. The sequenced material came from naive CD4+ T cells sorted from blood. The subset: CD45RA+ positively selected. CDR3 sequence: CASSYSGQGNYGYTF. CDR3 bases: TGTGCCAGCAGTTACTCGGGACAGGGAAACTATGGCTACACCTTC.